The clone carrying this T cell receptor beta chain has only a few counts. What it binds is unknown. The record originates from a study of beta chain features in type 1 diabetes. Findings and caveats of the study: Across all four CD4+ subsets, people with type 1 diabetes showed modestly shorter TCRB CDR3s. For patients and controls alike, PCR might favor shorter templates to the same degree. Across patients, naive, central memory and Treg TCRB repertoires exhibited apparently greater similarity than was observed across healthy donors.

V gave up 0 bases and J gave up 4 bases, with 10 bases separating them. The CDR3 has 14 amino acids. As every portion of the isolated RNA was reverse transcribed, the sequencing read expressed TCRB transcripts. Sequenced by immunoSEQ multiplex PCR; TCRdb stores in-frame clones only, minus some. The sample has 15,000 to 17,000 clones, around three quarters seen once. Each sorted fraction was over 95% pure. The chain is built from TRBV23-1 and TRBJ2-7, with D unresolved. TRBV23-1 is marked as an open reading frame, function uncertain. This receptor was obtained from a man in his thirties or forties with type 1 diabetes. Sequencing used Tregs from blood. Here the CDR3 reads CASSQSRQEYEQYF. The DNA of the CDR3 is TGCGCCAGCAGTCAATCCAGGCAGGAATACGAGCAGTACTTC.